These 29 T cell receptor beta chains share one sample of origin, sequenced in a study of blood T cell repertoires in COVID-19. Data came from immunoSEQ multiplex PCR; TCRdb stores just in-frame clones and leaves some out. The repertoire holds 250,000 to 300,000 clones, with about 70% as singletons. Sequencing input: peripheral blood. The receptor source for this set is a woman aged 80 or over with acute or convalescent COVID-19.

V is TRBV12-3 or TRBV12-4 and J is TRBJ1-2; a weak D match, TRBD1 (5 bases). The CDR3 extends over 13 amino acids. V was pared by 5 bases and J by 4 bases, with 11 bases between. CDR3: CASSPSGGYGYTF. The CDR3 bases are TGTGCCAGCAGTCCCTCGGGGGGCTATGGCTACACCTTC.

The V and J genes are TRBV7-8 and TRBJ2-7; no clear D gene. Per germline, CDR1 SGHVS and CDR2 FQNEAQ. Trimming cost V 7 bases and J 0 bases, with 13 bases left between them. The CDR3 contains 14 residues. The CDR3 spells CASTLRRSSYEQYF. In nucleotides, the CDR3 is TGTGCCAGCACCCTAAGGCGGTCCTCCTACGAGCAGTACTTC.

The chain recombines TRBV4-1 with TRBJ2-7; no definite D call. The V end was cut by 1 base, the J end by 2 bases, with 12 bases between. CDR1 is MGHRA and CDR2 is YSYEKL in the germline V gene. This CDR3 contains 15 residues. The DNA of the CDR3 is TGCGCCAGCAGCCAAGTGGAGTCTGCAACCTACGAGCAGTACTTC. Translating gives CASSQVESATYEQYF.

CDR3: CASSFRGMGGEETQYF. CDR3 nucleotides: TGTGCCAGCAGCTTTCGTGGGATGGGGGGAGAAGAGACCCAGTACTTC. The chain links TRBV5-6 to TRBJ2-5; D possibly corresponds to TRBD2 (6 bases). Trimming stripped 2 bases from V and 3 bases from J, with 17 bases between. The CDR3 contains 16 residues. CDR1 SGHDT and CDR2 YYEEEE come from the germline V gene.

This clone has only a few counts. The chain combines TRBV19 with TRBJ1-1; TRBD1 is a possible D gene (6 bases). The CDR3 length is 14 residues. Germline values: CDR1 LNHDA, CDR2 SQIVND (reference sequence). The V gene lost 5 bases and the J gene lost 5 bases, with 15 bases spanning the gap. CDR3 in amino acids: CASSQQGRWTEAFF. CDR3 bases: TGTGCCAGTAGTCAACAGGGTAGATGGACTGAAGCTTTCTTT.

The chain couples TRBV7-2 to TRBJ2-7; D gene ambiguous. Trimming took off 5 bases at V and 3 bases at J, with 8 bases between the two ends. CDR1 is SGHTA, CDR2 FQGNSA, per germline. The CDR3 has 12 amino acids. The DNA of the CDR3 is TGTGCCAGCAGCGTGGAGATCTACGAGCAGTACTTC. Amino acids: CASSVEIYEQYF.

The CDR3 protein is CASSLLVGVHEQYF. The CDR3 nucleotides read TGTGCCAGCAGCTTATTAGTGGGAGTGCACGAGCAGTACTTC. J is TRBJ2-7 and V is TRBV7-9; D may be TRBD2 (5 bases). V was shortened by 2 bases and J by 5 bases, with 13 bases between the two germline ends. Looked up from germline, CDR1 is SEHNR and CDR2 is FQNEAQ (reference sequence). The CDR3 sequence is 14 residues long.

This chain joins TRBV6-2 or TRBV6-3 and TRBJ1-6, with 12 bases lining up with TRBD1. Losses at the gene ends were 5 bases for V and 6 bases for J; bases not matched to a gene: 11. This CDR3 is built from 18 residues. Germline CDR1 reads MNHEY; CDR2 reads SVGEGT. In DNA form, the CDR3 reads TGTGCCAGCAGTACATCGGGGGACAGGGGGCGCGGTAATTCACCCCTCCACTTT. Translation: CASSTSGDRGRGNSPLHF.

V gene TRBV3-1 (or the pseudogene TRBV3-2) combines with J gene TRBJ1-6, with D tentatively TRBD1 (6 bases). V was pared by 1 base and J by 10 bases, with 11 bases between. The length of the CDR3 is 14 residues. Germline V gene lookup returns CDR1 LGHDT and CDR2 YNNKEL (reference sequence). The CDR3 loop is CASSQGGRGSPLHF. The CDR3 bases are TGTGCCAGCAGCCAAGGCGGCAGGGGATCACCCCTCCACTTT.

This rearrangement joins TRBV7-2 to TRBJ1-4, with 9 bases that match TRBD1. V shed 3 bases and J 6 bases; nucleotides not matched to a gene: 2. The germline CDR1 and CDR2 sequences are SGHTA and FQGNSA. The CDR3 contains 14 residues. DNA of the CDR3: TGTGCCAGCAGCTTGACAGGGGGTGATGAAAAACTGTTTTTT. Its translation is CASSLTGGDEKLFF.

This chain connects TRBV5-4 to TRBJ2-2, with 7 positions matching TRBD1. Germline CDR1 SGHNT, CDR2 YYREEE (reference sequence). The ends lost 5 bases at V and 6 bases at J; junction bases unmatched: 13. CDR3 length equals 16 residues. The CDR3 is CASRTLGDSFSGELFF. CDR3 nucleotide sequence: TGTGCCAGCAGAACCCTGGGGGACAGTTTTTCCGGGGAGCTGTTTTTT. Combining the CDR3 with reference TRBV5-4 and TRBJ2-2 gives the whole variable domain ETGVTQSPTHLIKTRGQQVTLRCSSQSGHNTVSWYQQALGQGPQFIFQYYREEENGRGNFPPRFSGLQFPNYSSELNVNALELDDSALYLCASRTLGDSFSGELFFGEGSRLTVL.

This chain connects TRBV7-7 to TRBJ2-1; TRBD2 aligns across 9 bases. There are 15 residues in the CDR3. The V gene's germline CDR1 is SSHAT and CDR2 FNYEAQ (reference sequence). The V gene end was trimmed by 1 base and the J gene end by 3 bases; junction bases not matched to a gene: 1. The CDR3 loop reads CASSLGRGGYNEQFF. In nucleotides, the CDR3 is TGTGCCAGCAGCTTAGGGCGGGGGGGCTACAATGAGCAGTTCTTC.

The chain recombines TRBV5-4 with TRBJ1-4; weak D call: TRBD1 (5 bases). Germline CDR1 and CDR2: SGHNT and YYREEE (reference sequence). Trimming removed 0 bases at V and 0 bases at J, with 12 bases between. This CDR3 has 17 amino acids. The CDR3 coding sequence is TGTGCCAGCAGCTTGGGCGGGGCGGACGCAACTAATGAAAAACTGTTTTTT. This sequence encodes CASSLGGADATNEKLFF.

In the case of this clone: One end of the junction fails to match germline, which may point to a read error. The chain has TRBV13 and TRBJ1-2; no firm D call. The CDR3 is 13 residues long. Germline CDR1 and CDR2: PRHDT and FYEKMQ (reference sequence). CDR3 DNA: TGTGCCAGCAGCTTAGGTCTTAACTATAGCTACACCTTC. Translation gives CASSLGLNYSYTF. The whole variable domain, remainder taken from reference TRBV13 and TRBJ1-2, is AAGVIQSPRHLIKEKRETATLKCYPIPRHDTVYWYQQGPGQDPQFLISFYEKMQSDKGSIPDRFSAQQFSDYHSELNMSSLELGDSALYFCASSLGLNYSYTFGSGTRLTVV.

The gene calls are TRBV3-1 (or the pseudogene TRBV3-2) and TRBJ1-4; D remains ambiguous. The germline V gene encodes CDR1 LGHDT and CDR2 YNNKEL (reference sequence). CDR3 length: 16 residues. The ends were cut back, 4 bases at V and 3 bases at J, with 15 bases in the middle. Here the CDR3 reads CASSRRMARSNEKLFF. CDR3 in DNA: TGTGCCAGCAGCCGGAGAATGGCCCGCTCTAATGAAAAACTGTTTTTT.

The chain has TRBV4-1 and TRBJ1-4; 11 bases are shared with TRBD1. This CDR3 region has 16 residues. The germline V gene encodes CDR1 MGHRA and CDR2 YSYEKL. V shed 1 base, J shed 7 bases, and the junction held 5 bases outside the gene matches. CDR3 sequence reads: CASSQVRTGGTEKLFF. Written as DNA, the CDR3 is TGCGCCAGCAGCCAAGTCCGGACAGGGGGCACTGAAAAACTGTTTTTT.

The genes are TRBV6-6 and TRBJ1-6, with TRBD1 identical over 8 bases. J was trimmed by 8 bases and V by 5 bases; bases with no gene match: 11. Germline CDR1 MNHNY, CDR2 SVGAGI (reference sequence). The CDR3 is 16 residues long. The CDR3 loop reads CASSRTGGGMDSPLHF. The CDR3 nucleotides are TGTGCCAGCAGTCGCACAGGGGGAGGGATGGATTCACCCCTCCACTTT.

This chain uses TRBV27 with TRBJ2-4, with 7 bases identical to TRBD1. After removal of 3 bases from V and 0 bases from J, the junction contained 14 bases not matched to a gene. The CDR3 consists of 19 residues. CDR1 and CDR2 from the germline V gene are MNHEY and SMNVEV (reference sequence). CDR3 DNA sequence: TGTGCCAGCAGTTTGTTCGGGCTTACAGGGGATAGAGCCAAAAACATTCAGTACTTC. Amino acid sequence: CASSLFGLTGDRAKNIQYF.

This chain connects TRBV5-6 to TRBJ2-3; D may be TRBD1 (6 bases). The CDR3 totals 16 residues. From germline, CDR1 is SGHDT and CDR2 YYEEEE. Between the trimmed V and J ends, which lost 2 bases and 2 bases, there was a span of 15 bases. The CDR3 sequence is CASSLSPQGITDTQYF. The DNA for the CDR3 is TGTGCCAGCAGCTTATCCCCCCAGGGGATCACAGATACGCAGTATTTT.

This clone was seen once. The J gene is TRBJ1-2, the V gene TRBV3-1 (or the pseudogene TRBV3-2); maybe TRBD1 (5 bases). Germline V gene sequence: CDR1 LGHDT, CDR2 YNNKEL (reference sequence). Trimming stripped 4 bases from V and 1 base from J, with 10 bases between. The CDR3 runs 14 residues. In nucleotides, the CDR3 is TGTGCCAGCAGCCGGGAGGGGTTTAACTATGGCTACACCTTC. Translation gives CASSREGFNYGYTF.

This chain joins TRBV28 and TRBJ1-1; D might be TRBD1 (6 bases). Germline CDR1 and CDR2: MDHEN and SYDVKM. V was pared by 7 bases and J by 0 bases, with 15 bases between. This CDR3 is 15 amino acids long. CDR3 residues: CASKRDTRMNTEAFF. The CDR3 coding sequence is TGTGCCAGCAAGAGGGACACCCGGATGAACACTGAAGCTTTCTTT.

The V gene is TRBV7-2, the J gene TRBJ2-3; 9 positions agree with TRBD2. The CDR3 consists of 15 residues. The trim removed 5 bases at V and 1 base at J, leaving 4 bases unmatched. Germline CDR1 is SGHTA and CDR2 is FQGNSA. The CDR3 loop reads CASSPSGDRTDTQYF. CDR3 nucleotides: TGTGCCAGCAGCCCTAGCGGGGACCGCACAGATACGCAGTATTTT.

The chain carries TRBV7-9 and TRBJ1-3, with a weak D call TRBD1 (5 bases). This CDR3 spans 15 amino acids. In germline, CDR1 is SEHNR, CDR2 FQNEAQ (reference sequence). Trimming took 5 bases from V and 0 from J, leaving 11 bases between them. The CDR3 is CASSRDRNSGNTIYF. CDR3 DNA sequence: TGTGCCAGCAGCCGCGACAGAAACTCTGGAAACACCATATATTTT.

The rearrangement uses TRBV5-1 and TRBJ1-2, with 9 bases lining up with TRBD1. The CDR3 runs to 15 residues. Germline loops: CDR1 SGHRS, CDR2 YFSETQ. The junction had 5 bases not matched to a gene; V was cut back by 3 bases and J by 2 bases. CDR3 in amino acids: CASSSGGTGNYGYTF. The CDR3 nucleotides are TGCGCCAGCAGCTCGGGAGGGACAGGGAACTATGGCTACACCTTC.

The CDR3 DNA follows: TGTGCCAGCAGTGACGGGCAGGGAAATTCACCCCTCCACTTT. Protein: CASSDGQGNSPLHF. The chain carries TRBV2 and TRBJ1-6, with D maybe TRBD1 (5 bases). Trimming left V 3 bases short and J 7 bases short, with 10 bases between. CDR1 SNHLY and CDR2 FYNNEI come from the germline V gene. The CDR3 has 14 amino acids.

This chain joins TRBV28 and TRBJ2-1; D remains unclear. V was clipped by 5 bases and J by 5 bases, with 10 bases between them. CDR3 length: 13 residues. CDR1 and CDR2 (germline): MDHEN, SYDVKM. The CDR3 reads CASSLFGHNEQFF. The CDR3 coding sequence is TGTGCCAGCAGTCTTTTCGGTCACAATGAGCAGTTCTTC.

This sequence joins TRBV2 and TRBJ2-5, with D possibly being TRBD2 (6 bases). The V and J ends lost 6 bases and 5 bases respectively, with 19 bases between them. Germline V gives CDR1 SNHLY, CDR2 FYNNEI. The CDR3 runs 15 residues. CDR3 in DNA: TGTGCCAGCAGGTTCGGGGGACTTTGGGGGGAGACCCAGTACTTC. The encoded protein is CASRFGGLWGETQYF.

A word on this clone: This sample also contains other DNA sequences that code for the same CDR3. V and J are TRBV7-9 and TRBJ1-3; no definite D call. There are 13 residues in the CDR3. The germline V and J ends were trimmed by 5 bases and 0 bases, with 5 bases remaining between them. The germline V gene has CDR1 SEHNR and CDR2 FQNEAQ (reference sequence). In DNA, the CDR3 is TGTGCCAGCAGCCCCAGCTCTGGAAACACCATATATTTT. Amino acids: CASSPSSGNTIYF.

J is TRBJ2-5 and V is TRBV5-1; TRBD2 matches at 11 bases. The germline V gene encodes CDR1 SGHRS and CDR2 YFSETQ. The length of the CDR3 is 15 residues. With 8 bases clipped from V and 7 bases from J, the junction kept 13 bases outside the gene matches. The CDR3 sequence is CASAETSGVPGTQYF. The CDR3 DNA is TGCGCCAGTGCTGAGACTAGCGGGGTCCCTGGGACCCAGTACTTC.